The TCR beta chain under discussion was sequenced for a study of blood T cell repertoires in COVID-19. Across the whole study: Researchers got acute and convalescent COVID-19 samples from the United States, Italy and Spain. Sample material is recorded as cDNA or gDNA derived from T cells, B-cell-depleted T cells, or PBMCs.

Measured with immunoSEQ multiplex PCR; TCRdb has only the in-frame clones, and not every one. The table has about 150,000 clones, roughly 84% seen once. This CDR3 contains 14 residues. The V gene's germline CDR1 is GTSNPN and CDR2 SVGIG (reference sequence). Losses at the gene ends were 1 base for V and 7 bases for J; bases not matched to a gene: 3. This sequence joins TRBV30 and TRBJ1-4; the match to TRBD1 covers 10 bases. This clonotype was obtained from a woman aged 45-60 years with acute or convalescent COVID-19. The specimen sequenced was peripheral blood. CDR3 DNA: TGTGCCTGGAGTGGGACAGGGGGACGTGAAAAACTGTTTTTT. This codes for CAWSGTGGREKLFF.